This T cell receptor beta chain derives from a study of cytomegalovirus exposure and HLA in healthy donors. Notes on the study in general: Certain sequence variants were highly shared and formed a cluster, and this cluster was likely a sequencing artifact. Roughly uniform sequencing depth across donors was assumed, possibly incorrectly. CMV serostatus was the sole immune exposure information available. With later analysis, a missense DCLRE1C variant became linked to TCR beta V- and J-gene trimming.

The CDR3 runs to 16 residues. J was trimmed by 5 bases and V by 2 bases; bases with no gene match: 7. From germline, CDR1 is MNHNS and CDR2 SASEGT. The PCR was carried out with 60 Vbeta primers and 13 Jbeta primers. Profiled with immunoSEQ multiplex PCR; TCRdb holds only in-frame clones, not every one. The table for this sample gives about 170,000 clones. About this clone: The antigen remains unidentified.

Sample: PBMCs. The rearrangement links TRBV6-1 to TRBJ2-3; 10 positions match TRBD1. The source of this sequence is a woman aged 18-29 years in good health and CMV-seropositive. DNA of the CDR3: TGTGCCAGCAGTGAACCGGGGACAGGGGCGGGAGATACGCAGTATTTT. Its protein is CASSEPGTGAGDTQYF.